This TCR beta chain was captured in a study of T cell repertoires in cytomegalovirus infection (dated by TCRdb to about 2019). Describing the broader study: The HLA type of each donor mattered for the analysis, because public TCR beta signatures pointed to carriage of CMV infection along with the matching HLA type.

The research as a whole found: In both this cohort and an independent cohort of several hundred donors, the cumulative frequency of public TCR beta family members distinguished carriers of CMV infection plus the relevant HLA type. The ex vivo response was dominated by HLA-C-restricted CMV-specific TCR beta clonotypes, which also provided the single most frequent clonotype in two of eight donors.

This clonotype was seen at least ten times. What this receptor recognizes is not known. No per-base quality is available; no much larger clone lies one base away. The CDR3 spans 13 residues, from the cysteine through the phenylalanine. Left in the record is the CDR3 DNA by itself, 39 bases read in frame from the first base. Trimming at the junction amounts to 8 bases on V and 5 bases on J, and the germline ends lie 12 bases apart. CDR1 and CDR2 were assigned from the germline V gene as MNHEY and SVGEGT. Data came from an Illumina HiSeq 1500. In TCRdb, the public reads were trimmed at Q25 with fastp and aligned with MiXCR, with productive beta chains retained. Rows are unified per CDR3 protein, each entry keeping the most common DNA and genes. This sample holds about 680,000 distinct CDR3 sequences; approximately 24% were observed only once. The ten largest clones represent 7.5% to 9% of the sample.

Source material: CD8+ T cells from PBMCs. The chain links TRBV6-2 or TRBV6-3 with TRBJ2-2; the D gene identity is not certain. This sequence was found in a human donor in good health (CMV status not recorded). Some clones in this sample may be carry-over from other donors' samples. For the CDR3, the sequence is CASRVLTTGELFF. The DNA is as follows: TGTGCCAGCCGCGTACTGACTACCGGGGAGCTGTTTTTT.